A selection of T cell receptor beta chains follows, all from one sample in a study of blood T cell repertoires in COVID-19. Only in-frame clones appear in the TCRdb table, and some are missing; sequencing was by immunoSEQ multiplex PCR. The data hold more than 150,000 clones, with roughly 80% observed a single time. The specimen was peripheral blood. The source of these receptors is a man aged 60-69 years with active or convalescent COVID-19. Both conserved end residues are part of each CDR3. The D gene is left open where the match is weak. Clone size is stated in some rows and not others, as once, few, many or a class when expanded.

V gene: TRBV7-8
clone size: -
J gene: TRBJ1-5
D gene: -
CDR3 DNA: TGTGCCAGCAGCTTAGCGAGGGGGGGGAATCAGCCCCAGCATTTT
CDR3 protein: CASSLARGGNQPQHF

V gene: TRBV18
clone size: -
J gene: TRBJ2-1
D gene: TRBD1
CDR3 DNA: TGTGCCAGCTCACCGGACAGGGGGTACCCTCATGAGCAGTTCTTC
CDR3 protein: CASSPDRGYPHEQFF

V gene: TRBV5-1
clone size: -
J gene: TRBJ2-5
D gene: TRBD1
CDR3 DNA: TGCGCCAGCAGCCCCAGGACAGGGACAGAGACCCAGTACTTC
CDR3 protein: CASSPRTGTETQYF

V gene: TRBV5-1
clone size: -
J gene: TRBJ2-5
D gene: TRBD1
CDR3 DNA: TGCGCCAGCAGCTTGGAAACTCCAGGGGGCCGAGAGACCCAGTACTTC
CDR3 protein: CASSLETPGGRETQYF

V gene: TRBV6-5
clone size: -
J gene: TRBJ1-3
D gene: -
CDR3 DNA: TGTGCCAGCAGTCTCACACGGAGCTCTGGAAACACCATATATTTT
CDR3 protein: CASSLTRSSGNTIYF

V gene: TRBV5-1
clone size: few
J gene: TRBJ1-3
D gene: -
CDR3 DNA: TGCGCCAGCAAAGAGGAGGGAAACACCATATATTTT
CDR3 protein: CASKEEGNTIYF

V gene: TRBV7-3
clone size: -
J gene: TRBJ2-1
D gene: TRBD2
CDR3 DNA: TGTGCCAGCAGCTCCCTCCCGGGACTAGACTACAATGAGCAGTTCTTC
CDR3 protein: CASSSLPGLDYNEQFF

V gene: TRBV10-3
clone size: -
J gene: TRBJ2-1
D gene: TRBD2
CDR3 DNA: TGTGCCATCAGTGAGTCGGCGGGAGGGAGCAACAATGAGCAGTTCTTC
CDR3 protein: CAISESAGGSNNEQFF

V gene: TRBV28
clone size: -
J gene: TRBJ2-1
D gene: TRBD2
CDR3 DNA: TGTGCCAGTTTGACTAGCGGGATGTGGAATGAGCAGTTCTTC
CDR3 protein: CASLTSGMWNEQFF

V gene: TRBV28
clone size: -
J gene: TRBJ2-3
D gene: -
CDR3 DNA: TGTGCCAGCAGTCGGGGAGAGATAGATACGCAGTATTTT
CDR3 protein: CASSRGEIDTQYF

V gene: TRBV5-6
clone size: -
J gene: TRBJ2-7
D gene: -
CDR3 DNA: TGTGCCAGCAGCCCCCGTAGATCCTCGGAGCAGTACTTC
CDR3 protein: CASSPRRSSEQYF

V gene: TRBV5-1
clone size: -
J gene: TRBJ2-7
D gene: -
CDR3 DNA: TGCGCCAGCCAACTGAACAGGGAATACGAGCAGTACTTC
CDR3 protein: CASQLNREYEQYF

V gene: TRBV5-4
clone size: -
J gene: TRBJ2-3
D gene: -
CDR3 DNA: TGTGCCAGCAGCTTGTTCGGAGATACGCAGTATTTT
CDR3 protein: CASSLFGDTQYF

V gene: TRBV6-2/TRBV6-3
clone size: -
J gene: TRBJ1-5
D gene: -
CDR3 DNA: TGTGCCAGCAGTTACTCGAGGCAGCGGGGCAATCAGCCCCAGCATTTT
CDR3 protein: CASSYSRQRGNQPQHF

V gene: TRBV9
clone size: -
J gene: TRBJ1-4
D gene: -
CDR3 DNA: TGTGCCAGCAGCGCCTTAGGGGGGGGTTTTGAAAAACTGTTTTTT
CDR3 protein: CASSALGGGFEKLFF

V gene: TRBV20-1
clone size: many
J gene: TRBJ2-1
D gene: TRBD2
CDR3 DNA: TGCAGTGCTAGTACGACTAGCAGGCTCAATGAGCAGTTCTTC
CDR3 protein: CSASTTSRLNEQFF

V gene: TRBV28
clone size: -
J gene: TRBJ1-1
D gene: -
CDR3 DNA: TGTGCCAGCAGTTTATTTGGGGGGGGGCGCCGAACTGAAGCTTTCTTT
CDR3 protein: CASSLFGGGRRTEAFF

V gene: TRBV2
clone size: -
J gene: TRBJ2-4
D gene: TRBD2
CDR3 DNA: TGTGCCAGCAAGCGGGAGGAAATCAAAAACATTCAGTACTTC
CDR3 protein: CASKREEIKNIQYF

V gene: TRBV2
clone size: -
J gene: TRBJ1-1
D gene: TRBD1
CDR3 DNA: TGTGCCAGCAGTAGACAGGGGGCTGGGTTGGCTTTCTTT
CDR3 protein: CASSRQGAGLAFF

V gene: TRBV19
clone size: once
J gene: TRBJ1-1
D gene: -
CDR3 DNA: TGTGCCAGTACCCTAGGATCTGAAGCTTTCTTT
CDR3 protein: CASTLGSEAFF

V gene: TRBV6-5
clone size: once
J gene: TRBJ2-7
D gene: -
CDR3 DNA: TGTGCCAGCAGTTACGGCAGGGCCGAGCAGTACTTC
CDR3 protein: CASSYGRAEQYF

V gene: TRBV7-3
clone size: -
J gene: TRBJ1-2
D gene: -
CDR3 DNA: TGTGCCAGCAGCTTAGGACATGGGGATGGCTACACCTTC
CDR3 protein: CASSLGHGDGYTF

V gene: TRBV12-3/TRBV12-4
clone size: -
J gene: TRBJ2-3
D gene: -
CDR3 DNA: TGTGCCAGCAGTTCACTCCTGGATACGCAGTATTTT
CDR3 protein: CASSSLLDTQYF

V gene: TRBV29-1
clone size: -
J gene: TRBJ2-1
D gene: -
CDR3 DNA: TGCAGCGCATCCCAGCGGAGTTACAATGAGCAGTTCTTC
CDR3 protein: CSASQRSYNEQFF

V gene: TRBV5-1
clone size: -
J gene: TRBJ2-2
D gene: -
CDR3 DNA: TGCGCCAGCAGCCCGTACAGGACAGAGGACACCGGGGAGCTGTTTTTT
CDR3 protein: CASSPYRTEDTGELFF

V gene: TRBV7-7
clone size: -
J gene: TRBJ2-1
D gene: TRBD2
CDR3 DNA: TGTGCCAGCAGCCAAGGGGTAACGGGACTAGCGGATTACAATGAGCAGTTCTTC
CDR3 protein: CASSQGVTGLADYNEQFF

V gene: TRBV27
clone size: -
J gene: TRBJ1-5
D gene: TRBD1
CDR3 DNA: TGTGCCAGCAGTTCCGGGACAGGTTATCAGCCCCAGCATTTT
CDR3 protein: CASSSGTGYQPQHF

V gene: TRBV19
clone size: few
J gene: TRBJ1-1
D gene: TRBD1
CDR3 DNA: TGTGCCAGTAGTCCAAGGACAGGGGGCTGGTCGGACACTGAAGCTTTCTTT
CDR3 protein: CASSPRTGGWSDTEAFF

V gene: TRBV5-4
clone size: -
J gene: TRBJ1-5
D gene: TRBD1
CDR3 DNA: TGTGCCAGCAGCTTGACGGACAGGGGACCCAATCAGCCCCAGCATTTT
CDR3 protein: CASSLTDRGPNQPQHF

V gene: TRBV6-5
clone size: few
J gene: TRBJ1-2
D gene: TRBD1
CDR3 DNA: TGTGCCAGCACCGAAGGGGGACAGGGGGCGCATGGCTACACCTTC
CDR3 protein: CASTEGGQGAHGYTF

V gene: TRBV5-1
clone size: -
J gene: TRBJ2-1
D gene: -
CDR3 DNA: TGCGCCAGCAGCCCCGTCCGGACTCCGTTCCCTGAGCAGTTCTTC
CDR3 protein: CASSPVRTPFPEQFF

V gene: TRBV24-1
clone size: once
J gene: TRBJ1-5
D gene: TRBD1
CDR3 DNA: TGTGCCACCAGTGATCTGAAGGGGGCCGAAGATCAGCCCCAGCATTTT
CDR3 protein: CATSDLKGAEDQPQHF